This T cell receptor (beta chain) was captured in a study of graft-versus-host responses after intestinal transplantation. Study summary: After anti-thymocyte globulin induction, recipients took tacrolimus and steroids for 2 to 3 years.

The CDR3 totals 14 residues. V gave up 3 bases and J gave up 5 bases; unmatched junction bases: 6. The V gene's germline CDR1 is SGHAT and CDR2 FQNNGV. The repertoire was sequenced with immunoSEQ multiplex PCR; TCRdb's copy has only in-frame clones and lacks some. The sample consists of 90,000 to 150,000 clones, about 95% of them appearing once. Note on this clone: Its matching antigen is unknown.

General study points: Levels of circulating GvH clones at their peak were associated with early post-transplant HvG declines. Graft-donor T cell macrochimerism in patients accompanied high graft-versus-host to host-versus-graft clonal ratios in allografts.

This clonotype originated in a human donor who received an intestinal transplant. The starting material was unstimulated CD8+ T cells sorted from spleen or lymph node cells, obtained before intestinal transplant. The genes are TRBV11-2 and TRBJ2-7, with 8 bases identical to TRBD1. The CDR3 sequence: CASSFDPGGHEQYF. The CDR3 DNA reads TGTGCCAGCAGCTTCGACCCAGGGGGCCACGAGCAGTACTTC. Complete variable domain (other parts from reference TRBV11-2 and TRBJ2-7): EAGVAQSPRYKIIEKRQSVAFWCNPISGHATLYWYQQILGQGPKLLIQFQNNGVVDDSQLPKDRFSAERLKGVDSTLKIQPAKLEDSAVYLCASSFDPGGHEQYFGPGTRLTVT.